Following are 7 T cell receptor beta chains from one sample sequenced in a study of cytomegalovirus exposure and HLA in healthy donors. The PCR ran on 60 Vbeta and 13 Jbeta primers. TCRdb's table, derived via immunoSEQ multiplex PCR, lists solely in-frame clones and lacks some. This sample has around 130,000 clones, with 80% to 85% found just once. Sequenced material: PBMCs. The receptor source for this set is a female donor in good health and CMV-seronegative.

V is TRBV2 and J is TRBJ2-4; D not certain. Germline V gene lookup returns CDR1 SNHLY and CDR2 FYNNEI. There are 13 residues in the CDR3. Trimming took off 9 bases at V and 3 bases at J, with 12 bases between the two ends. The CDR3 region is CASDDIGKNIQYF. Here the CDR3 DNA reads TGTGCCAGTGACGACATCGGCAAAAACATTCAGTACTTC.

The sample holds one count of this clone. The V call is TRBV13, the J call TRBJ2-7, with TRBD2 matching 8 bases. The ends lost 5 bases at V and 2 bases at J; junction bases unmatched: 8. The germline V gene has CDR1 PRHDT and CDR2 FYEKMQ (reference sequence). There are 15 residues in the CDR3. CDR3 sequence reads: CASSLSEAGAYEQYF. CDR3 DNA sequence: TGTGCCAGCAGCCTATCAGAAGCGGGAGCCTACGAGCAGTACTTC.

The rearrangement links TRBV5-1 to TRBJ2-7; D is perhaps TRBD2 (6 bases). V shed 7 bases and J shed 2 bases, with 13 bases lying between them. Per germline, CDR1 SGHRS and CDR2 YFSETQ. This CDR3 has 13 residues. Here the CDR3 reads CASARDFPYEQYF. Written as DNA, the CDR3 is TGCGCCAGCGCCCGGGACTTCCCCTACGAGCAGTACTTC.

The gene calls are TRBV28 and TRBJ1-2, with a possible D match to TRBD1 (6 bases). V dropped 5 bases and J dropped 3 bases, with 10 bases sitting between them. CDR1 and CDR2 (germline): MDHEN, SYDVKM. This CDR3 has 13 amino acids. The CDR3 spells CASSPGVDYGYTF. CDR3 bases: TGTGCCAGCAGTCCAGGGGTGGACTATGGCTACACCTTC.

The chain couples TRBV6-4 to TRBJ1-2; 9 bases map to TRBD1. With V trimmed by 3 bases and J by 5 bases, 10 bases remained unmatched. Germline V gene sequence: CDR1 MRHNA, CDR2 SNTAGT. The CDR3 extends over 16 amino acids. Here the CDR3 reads CASSDSGTGNEYGYTF. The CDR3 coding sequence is TGTGCCAGCAGTGATAGTGGGACAGGGAATGAATATGGCTACACCTTC.

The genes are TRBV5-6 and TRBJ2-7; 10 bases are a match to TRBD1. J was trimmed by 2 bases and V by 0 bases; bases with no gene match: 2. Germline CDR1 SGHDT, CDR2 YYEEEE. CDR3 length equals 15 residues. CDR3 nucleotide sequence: TGTGCCAGCAGCTTGGTCGGGACAGGGGCCTACGAGCAGTACTTC. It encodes CASSLVGTGAYEQYF.

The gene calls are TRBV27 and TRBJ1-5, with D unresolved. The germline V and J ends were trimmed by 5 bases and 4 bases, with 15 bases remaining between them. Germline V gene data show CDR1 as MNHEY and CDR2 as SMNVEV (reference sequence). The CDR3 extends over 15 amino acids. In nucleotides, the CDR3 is TGTGCCAGCAGTCGTGACCCGAGGGTTAATCAGCCCCAGCATTTT. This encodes CASSRDPRVNQPQHF.